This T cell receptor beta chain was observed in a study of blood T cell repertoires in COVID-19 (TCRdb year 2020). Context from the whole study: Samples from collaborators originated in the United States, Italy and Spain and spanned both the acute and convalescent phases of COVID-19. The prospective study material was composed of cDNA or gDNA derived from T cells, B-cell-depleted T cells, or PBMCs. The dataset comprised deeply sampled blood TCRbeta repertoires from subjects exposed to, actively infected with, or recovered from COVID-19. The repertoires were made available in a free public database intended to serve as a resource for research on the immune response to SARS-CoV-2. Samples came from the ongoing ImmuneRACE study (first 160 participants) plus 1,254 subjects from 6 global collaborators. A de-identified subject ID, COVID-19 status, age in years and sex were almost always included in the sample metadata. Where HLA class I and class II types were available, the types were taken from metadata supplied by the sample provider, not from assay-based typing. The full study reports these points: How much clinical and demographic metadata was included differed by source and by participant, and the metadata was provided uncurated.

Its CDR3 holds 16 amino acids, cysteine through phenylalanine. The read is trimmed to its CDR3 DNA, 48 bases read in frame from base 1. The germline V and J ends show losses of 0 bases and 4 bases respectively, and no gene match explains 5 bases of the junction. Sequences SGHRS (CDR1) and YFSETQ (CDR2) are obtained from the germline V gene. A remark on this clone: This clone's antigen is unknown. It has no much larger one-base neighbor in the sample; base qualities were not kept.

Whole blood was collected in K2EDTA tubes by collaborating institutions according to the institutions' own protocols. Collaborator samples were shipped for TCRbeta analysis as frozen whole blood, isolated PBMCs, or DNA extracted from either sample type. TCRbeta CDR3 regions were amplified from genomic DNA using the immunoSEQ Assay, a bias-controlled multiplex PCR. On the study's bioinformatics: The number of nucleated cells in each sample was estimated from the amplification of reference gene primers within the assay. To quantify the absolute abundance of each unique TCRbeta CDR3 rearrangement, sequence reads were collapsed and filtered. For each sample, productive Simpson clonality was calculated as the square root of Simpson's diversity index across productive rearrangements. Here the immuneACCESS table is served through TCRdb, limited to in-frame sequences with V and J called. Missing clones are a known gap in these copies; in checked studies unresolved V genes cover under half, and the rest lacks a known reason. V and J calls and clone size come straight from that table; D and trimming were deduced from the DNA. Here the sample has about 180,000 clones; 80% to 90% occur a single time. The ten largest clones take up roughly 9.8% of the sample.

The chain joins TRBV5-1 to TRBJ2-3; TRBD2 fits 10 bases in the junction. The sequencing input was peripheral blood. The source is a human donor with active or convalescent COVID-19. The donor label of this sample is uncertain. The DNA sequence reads TGCGCCAGCAGCTTGGGTCTAGCGGGAGCGGCAGATACGCAGTATTTT. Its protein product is CASSLGLAGAADTQYF. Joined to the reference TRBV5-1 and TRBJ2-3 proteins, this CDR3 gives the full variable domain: KAGVTQTPRYLIKTRGQQVTLSCSPISGHRSVSWYQQTPGQGLQFLFEYFSETQRNKGNFPGRFSGRQFSNSRSEMNVSTLELGDSALYLCASSLGLAGAADTQYFGPGTRLTVL.